This T cell receptor beta chain was obtained from a study of blood T cell repertoires in COVID-19. Seattle researchers signed up patients amid active infection and tracked them longitudinally. The CDR3 has 16 residues. Germline CDR1 reads ENHRY; CDR2 reads SYGVKD. V trimming: 5 bases; J trimming: 0 bases; junction bases outside the gene matches: 7. The data were produced by immunoSEQ multiplex PCR, yet TCRdb's version contains in-frame clones alone and is incomplete. The sample lists 55,000 or so clones, more than 75% seen once, with roughly 6.5% in the top ten. The rearrangement links TRBV10-3 to TRBJ2-7; 10 positions match TRBD1. This TCR derives from a woman aged 55-69 years with COVID-19, enrolled during active disease. The sequencing sample was made of peripheral blood. CDR3 DNA: TGTGCCATCAGTTCGCAGGGACAGGGGAGCTCCTACGAGCAGTACTTC. Protein: CAISSQGQGSSYEQYF.